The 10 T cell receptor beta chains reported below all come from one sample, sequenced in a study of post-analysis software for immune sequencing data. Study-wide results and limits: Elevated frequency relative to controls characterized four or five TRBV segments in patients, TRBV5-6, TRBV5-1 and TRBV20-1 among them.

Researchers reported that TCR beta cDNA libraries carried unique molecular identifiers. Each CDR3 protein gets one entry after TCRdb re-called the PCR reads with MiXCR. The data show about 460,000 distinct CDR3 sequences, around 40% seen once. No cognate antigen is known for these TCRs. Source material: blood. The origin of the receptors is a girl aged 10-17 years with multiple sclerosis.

Written as DNA, the CDR3 is TGCAGTGCTAGATCGACTAGCGGGATCTACGAGCAGTACTTC. Translation gives CSARSTSGIYEQYF. The V gene is TRBV20-1, the J gene TRBJ2-5; 11 nucleotides agree with TRBD2. The J call may be in error: the DNA end matches TRBJ2-7 better. Germline V gene data show CDR1 as DFQATT and CDR2 as SNEGSKA (reference sequence). The CDR3 is made up of 14 amino acids.

The chain's CDR3 is CASSGTGFYGYTF. The CDR3 DNA reads TGTGCCAGCAGCGGGACAGGCTTCTATGGCTACACCTTC. This rearrangement joins TRBV2 to TRBJ1-2; 8 bases agree with TRBD1. CDR3 length: 13 residues. Germline V gene data show CDR1 as SNHLY and CDR2 as FYNNEI. V lost 6 bases and J lost 4; bases outside the gene matches: 4.

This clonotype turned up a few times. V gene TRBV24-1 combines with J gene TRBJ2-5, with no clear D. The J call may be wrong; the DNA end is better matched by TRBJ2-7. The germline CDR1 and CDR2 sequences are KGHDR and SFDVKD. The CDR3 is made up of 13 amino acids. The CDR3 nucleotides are TGTGCCACCAGTGGCGGAGATTTCCCCGAGCAGTACTTC. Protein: CATSGGDFPEQYF.

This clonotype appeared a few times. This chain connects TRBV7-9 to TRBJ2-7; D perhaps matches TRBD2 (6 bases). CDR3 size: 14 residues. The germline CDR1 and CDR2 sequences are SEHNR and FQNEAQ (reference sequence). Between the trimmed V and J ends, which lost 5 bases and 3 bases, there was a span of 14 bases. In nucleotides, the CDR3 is TGTGCCAGCAGCCCCCGGGGGTCGGACTACGAGCAGTACTTC. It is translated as CASSPRGSDYEQYF.

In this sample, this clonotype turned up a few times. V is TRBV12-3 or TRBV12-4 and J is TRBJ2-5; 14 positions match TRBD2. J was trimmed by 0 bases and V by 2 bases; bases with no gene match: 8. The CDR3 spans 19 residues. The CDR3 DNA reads TGTGCCAGCAGTTTAACCACGGGACTAGCGGGAGCTGACCAAGAGACCCAGTACTTC. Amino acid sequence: CASSLTTGLAGADQETQYF.

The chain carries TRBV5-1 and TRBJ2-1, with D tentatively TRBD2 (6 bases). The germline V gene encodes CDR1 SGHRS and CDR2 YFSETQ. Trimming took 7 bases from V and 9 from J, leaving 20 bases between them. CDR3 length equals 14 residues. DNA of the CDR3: TGCGCCAGCCACCGGGACTCCGTTTCTGGTGAGCAGTTCTTC. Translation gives CASHRDSVSGEQFF.

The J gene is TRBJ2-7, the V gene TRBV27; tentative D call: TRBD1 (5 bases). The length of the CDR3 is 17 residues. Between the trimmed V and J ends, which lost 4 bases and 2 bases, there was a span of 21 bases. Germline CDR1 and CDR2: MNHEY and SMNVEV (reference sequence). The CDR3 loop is CASSSTLTVYAPYEQYF. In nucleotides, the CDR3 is TGTGCCAGCAGTTCCACTTTGACAGTTTACGCTCCCTACGAGCAGTACTTC.

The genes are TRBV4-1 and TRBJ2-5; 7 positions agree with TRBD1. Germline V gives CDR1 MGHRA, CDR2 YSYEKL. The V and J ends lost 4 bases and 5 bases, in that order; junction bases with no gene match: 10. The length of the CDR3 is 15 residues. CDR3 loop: CASSPKQGLRETQYF. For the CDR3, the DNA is TGCGCCAGCAGCCCGAAACAGGGGTTGAGGGAGACCCAGTACTTC.

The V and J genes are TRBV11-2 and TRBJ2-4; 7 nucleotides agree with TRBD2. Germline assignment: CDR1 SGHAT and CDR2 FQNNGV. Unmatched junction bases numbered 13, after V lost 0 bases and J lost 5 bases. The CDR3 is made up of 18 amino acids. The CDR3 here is CASSLDPGRVRAENIQYF. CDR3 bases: TGTGCCAGCAGCTTAGATCCGGGGAGGGTGAGGGCGGAAAACATTCAGTACTTC.

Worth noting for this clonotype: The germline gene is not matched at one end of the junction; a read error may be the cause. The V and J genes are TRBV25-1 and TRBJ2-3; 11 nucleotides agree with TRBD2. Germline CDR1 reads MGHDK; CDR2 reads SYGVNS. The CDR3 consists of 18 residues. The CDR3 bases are TGTGCCGGCAGTGCGGGGACTAGCGGACCGAGATGGACAGATACGCAGTATTTT. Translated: CAGSAGTSGPRWTDTQYF. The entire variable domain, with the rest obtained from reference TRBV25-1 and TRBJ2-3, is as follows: EADIYQTPRYLVIGTGKKITLECSQTMGHDKMYWYQQDPGMELHLIHYSYGVNSTEKGDLSSESTVSRIRTEHFPLTLESARPSHTSQYLCAGSAGTSGPRWTDTQYFGPGTRLTVL.